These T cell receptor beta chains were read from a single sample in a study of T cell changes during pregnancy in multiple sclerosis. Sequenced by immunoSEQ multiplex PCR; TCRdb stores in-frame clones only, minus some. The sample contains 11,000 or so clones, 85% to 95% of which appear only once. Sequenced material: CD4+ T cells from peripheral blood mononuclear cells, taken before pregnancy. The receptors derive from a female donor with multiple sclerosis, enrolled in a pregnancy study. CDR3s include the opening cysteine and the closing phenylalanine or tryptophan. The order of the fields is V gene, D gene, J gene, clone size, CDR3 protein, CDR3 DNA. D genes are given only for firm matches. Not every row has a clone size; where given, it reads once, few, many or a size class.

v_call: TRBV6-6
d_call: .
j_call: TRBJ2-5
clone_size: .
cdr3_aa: CASSTGTKQETQYF
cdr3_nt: TGTGCCAGCAGTACCGGGACAAAACAAGAGACCCAGTACTTC

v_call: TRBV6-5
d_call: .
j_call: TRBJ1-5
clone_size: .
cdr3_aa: CASSSQGPNQPQHF
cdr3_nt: TGTGCCAGCAGTTCACAGGGCCCCAATCAGCCCCAGCATTTT

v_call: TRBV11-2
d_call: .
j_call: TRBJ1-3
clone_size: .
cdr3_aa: CASSPYVRQETGNTIYF
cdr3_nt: TGTGCCAGCAGCCCTTACGTTAGACAAGAGACTGGAAACACCATATATTTT

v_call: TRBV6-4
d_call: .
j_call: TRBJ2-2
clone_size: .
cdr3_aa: CASMPDRNTGELFF
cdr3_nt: TGTGCCAGCATGCCGGACAGGAACACCGGGGAGCTGTTTTTT

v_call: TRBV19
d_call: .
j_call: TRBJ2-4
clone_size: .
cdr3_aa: CASSISRGAKNIQYF
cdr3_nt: TGTGCCAGTAGTATATCCAGGGGAGCCAAAAACATTCAGTACTTC

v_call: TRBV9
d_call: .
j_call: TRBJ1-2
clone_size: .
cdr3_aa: CASSVASWTTNYGYTF
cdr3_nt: TGTGCCAGCAGCGTAGCTAGTTGGACTACTAACTATGGCTACACCTTC

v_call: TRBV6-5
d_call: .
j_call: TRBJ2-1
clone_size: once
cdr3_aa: CASSYSVAVLSNEQFF
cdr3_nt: TGTGCCAGCAGTTACTCTGTAGCGGTCTTATCAAATGAGCAGTTCTTC

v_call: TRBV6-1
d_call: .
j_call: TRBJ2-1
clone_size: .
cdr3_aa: CASDTGEVYNEQFF
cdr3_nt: TGTGCCAGCGATACAGGGGAGGTCTACAATGAGCAGTTCTTC

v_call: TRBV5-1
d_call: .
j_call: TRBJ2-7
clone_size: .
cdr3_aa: CASSEQGVSYEQYF
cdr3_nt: TGCGCCAGCAGCGAACAAGGGGTTTCCTACGAGCAGTACTTC

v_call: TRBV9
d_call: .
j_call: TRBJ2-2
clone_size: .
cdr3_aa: CASSVGEWERMTYTGELFF
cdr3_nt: TGTGCCAGCAGCGTAGGAGAATGGGAGAGAATGACGTACACCGGGGAGCTGTTTTTT

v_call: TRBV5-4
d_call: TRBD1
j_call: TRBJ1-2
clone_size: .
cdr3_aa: CASSFMTGEQLYYGYTF
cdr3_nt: TGTGCCAGCAGCTTTATGACAGGGGAACAATTGTACTATGGCTACACCTTC

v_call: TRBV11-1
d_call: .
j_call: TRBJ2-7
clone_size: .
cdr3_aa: CASQQGDNEQYF
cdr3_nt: TGTGCCAGCCAACAGGGTGACAACGAGCAGTACTTC

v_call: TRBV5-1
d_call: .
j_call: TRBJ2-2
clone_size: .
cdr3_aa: CASSFFPAGELFF
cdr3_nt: TGCGCCAGCAGCTTTTTTCCGGCCGGGGAGCTGTTTTTT